What follows are 28 T cell receptor beta chains derived from one specimen sequenced in a study of Ad26.COV2.S vaccination and SARS-CoV-2 variants. Treatment described: around 19 received Ad26.COV2.S at low or high dose, single or two shots; about 5 received placebo; per-sample allocation not given. Sampling was done on day 63 after the first vaccine or placebo injection. TCRdb's table, derived via immunoSEQ multiplex PCR, lists solely in-frame clones and lacks some. The sample has about 320,000 clones; around four fifths are singletons. The sequencing here drew on peripheral blood, taken in a trial of Ad26.COV2.S vaccine versus placebo. These receptors were obtained from a person aged 18-60 years who received the Ad26.COV2.S COVID-19 vaccine or a placebo.

The gene calls are TRBV7-9 and TRBJ1-6; 9 bases are a match to TRBD1. Germline V lookup: CDR1 SEHNR, CDR2 FQNEAQ (reference sequence). V was clipped by 5 bases and J by 10 bases; unmatched bases: 12. This CDR3 has 16 amino acids. The CDR3 protein is CASSNRRDRVGSPLHF. The DNA of the CDR3 is TGTGCCAGCAGCAATCGCCGGGACAGGGTAGGGTCACCCCTCCACTTT.

V and J are TRBV28 and TRBJ1-1; D not certain. CDR3 length: 12 amino acids. V lost 11 bases and J lost 1, with 11 bases in between. Germline V CDR1 and CDR2: MDHEN, SYDVKM. Here the CDR3 reads CAARPWNTEAFF. CDR3 sequence (DNA): TGTGCCGCAAGACCATGGAACACTGAAGCTTTCTTT.

The V call is TRBV5-1, the J call TRBJ1-4; no clear D gene. This CDR3 has 14 residues. The germline gives CDR1 SGHRS, CDR2 YFSETQ. V shed 1 base and J shed 5 bases, with 9 bases lying between them. The DNA for the CDR3 is TGCGCCAGCAGCTTGCTTCCCCAGAATGAAAAACTGTTTTTT. Protein product: CASSLLPQNEKLFF.

J is TRBJ1-5 and V is TRBV15; D might be TRBD1 (6 bases). The germline CDR1 and CDR2 sequences are LNHNV and YYDKDF (reference sequence). The V end lost 3 bases, the J end lost 5 bases, and 20 bases lay between the germline ends. This CDR3 region has 17 residues. The CDR3 reads CATSRLGETGIDQPQHF. The CDR3 DNA reads as TGTGCCACCAGCAGGCTGGGCGAAACAGGGATCGATCAGCCCCAGCATTTT.

The gene calls are TRBV9 and TRBJ1-6, with unresolved D. CDR1 is SGDLS and CDR2 is YYNGEE in the germline V gene. The CDR3 runs to 14 residues. Trimming removed 3 bases from V and 4 bases from J, with 8 bases in between. Here the CDR3 reads CASSEDGYNSPLHF. The CDR3 DNA sequence: TGTGCCAGCAGCGAGGACGGGTATAATTCACCCCTCCACTTT.

CDR3 coding DNA: TGTGCCAGCTCACTAGGGGACAGGGCCCACGAGCAGTACTTC. It encodes CASSLGDRAHEQYF. The rearrangement joins TRBV18 to TRBJ2-7, with TRBD1 matching 9 bases. CDR3 length: 14 residues. The V and J ends lost 4 bases and 5 bases, in that order; junction bases with no gene match: 6. CDR1 is KGHSH, CDR2 LQKENI, per germline.

As regards this clone: This sample also contains other DNA sequences that code for the same CDR3. This sequence joins TRBV29-1 and TRBJ2-5, with unresolved D. Germline assignment: CDR1 SQVTM and CDR2 ANQGSEA. This CDR3 spans 10 amino acids. Between the trimmed V and J ends, which lost 7 bases and 3 bases, there was a span of 6 bases. The CDR3 DNA sequence: TGCAGCGGGCAGAAAGAGACCCAGTACTTC. Its translation: CSGQKETQYF.

This clone was recorded a few times. The V and J genes are TRBV2 and TRBJ2-7; D might be TRBD1 (6 bases). The CDR3 runs 14 residues. CDR1 is SNHLY, CDR2 FYNNEI, per germline. Trimming left V 4 bases short and J 2 bases short, with 12 bases between. Written as DNA, the CDR3 is TGTGCCAGCAGTGGCCCGGGACAAGCCTACGAGCAGTACTTC. Its translation: CASSGPGQAYEQYF.

The chain combines TRBV28 with TRBJ1-2; D unresolved. Germline CDR1 is MDHEN and CDR2 is SYDVKM. The V end was cut by 6 bases, the J end by 4 bases, with 6 bases between. This CDR3 comprises 11 residues. The CDR3 coding sequence is TGTGCCAGCAGCCCCTCCTATGGCTACACCTTC. Protein: CASSPSYGYTF.

The rearrangement uses TRBV10-3 and TRBJ2-5; TRBD2 matches 8 bases. The V and J ends lost 3 bases and 2 bases, in that order; junction bases with no gene match: 11. Germline CDR1 is ENHRY and CDR2 is SYGVKD. This CDR3 is 17 amino acids long. The CDR3 region has the DNA TGTGCCATCAGTGAAATTCCGGGGGGGCCTTCACAAGAGACCCAGTACTTC. Translation gives CAISEIPGGPSQETQYF.

V gene TRBV11-2 combines with J gene TRBJ2-7, with D perhaps matching TRBD2 (7 bases). The V end was cut by 5 bases, the J end by 2 bases, with 16 bases between. There are 15 residues in the CDR3. Per the germline V gene, CDR1 is SGHAT and CDR2 is FQNNGV. The CDR3 DNA reads TGTGCCAGCAGCGCCTTGGGGGGGCCTCCCTACGAGCAGTACTTC. Translation gives CASSALGGPPYEQYF.

Details on this clone: The sample has other DNA sequences that encode this CDR3 too. The chain links TRBV7-8 to TRBJ1-3, with D tentatively TRBD1 (6 bases). V was shortened by 5 bases and J by 0 bases, with 23 bases between the two germline ends. There are 19 residues in the CDR3. Per germline, CDR1 SGHVS and CDR2 FQNEAQ. CDR3 sequence: CASSGSGGPREDSGNTIYF. In DNA form, the CDR3 reads TGTGCCAGCAGCGGGTCGGGGGGCCCGAGAGAAGACTCTGGAAACACCATATATTTT.

This clone was picked up a small number of times. The chain carries TRBV4-1 and TRBJ1-4, with D tentatively TRBD1 (5 bases). The germline V and J ends were trimmed by 4 bases and 3 bases, with 15 bases remaining between them. Germline CDR1 MGHRA, CDR2 YSYEKL. This CDR3 has 16 residues. CDR3 DNA: TGCGCCAGCAGCCCGAGGGGCCTAAGACCTAATGAAAAACTGTTTTTT. Its translation: CASSPRGLRPNEKLFF.

Written as DNA, the CDR3 is TGTGCCAGCAGTTCCAGCGGGATCTACAATGAGCAGTTCTTC. Protein sequence: CASSSSGIYNEQFF. The gene calls are TRBV28 and TRBJ2-1; 7 nucleotides align to TRBD2. CDR1 is MDHEN, CDR2 SYDVKM, per germline. Trimming cost V 4 bases and J 3 bases; bases outside gene matches: 3. This CDR3 comprises 14 residues.

The chain joins TRBV5-1 to TRBJ2-3; D remains ambiguous. V was cut by 0 bases and J by 8 bases, with 10 bases left in between. The CDR3 consists of 13 residues. CDR1 and CDR2 from the germline V gene are SGHRS and YFSETQ. The CDR3 DNA reads as TGCGCCAGCAGCTTGGCCTACCAGTCTACGCAGTATTTT. This translates into CASSLAYQSTQYF.

This rearrangement joins TRBV7-2 to TRBJ1-1; D unresolved. The V end lost 0 bases, the J end lost 4 bases, and 12 bases lay between the germline ends. The germline V gene encodes CDR1 SGHTA and CDR2 FQGNSA. CDR3 length: 15 residues. The CDR3 loop is CASSLALNSGTEAFF. CDR3 nucleotides: TGTGCCAGCAGCTTAGCATTGAACTCGGGCACTGAAGCTTTCTTT.

V is TRBV18 and J is TRBJ1-5; D ambiguous. The CDR3 has 16 residues. The V gene lost 3 bases and the J gene lost 7 bases, with 19 bases spanning the gap. The germline CDR1 and CDR2 sequences are KGHSH and LQKENI. The CDR3, as DNA: TGTGCCAGCTCACCGTCGATCCCTTCGGCCGGGCAGCCCCAGCATTTT. Translating it yields CASSPSIPSAGQPQHF.

J is TRBJ1-1 and V is TRBV6-2 or TRBV6-3; no reliable D call. Looked up from germline, CDR1 is MNHEY and CDR2 is SVGEGT. CDR3 length equals 12 residues. V lost 5 bases and J lost 7, with 11 bases in between. CDR3 sequence (DNA): TGTGCCAGCAGTACCGGGGTAGATGAAGCTTTCTTT. It translates to CASSTGVDEAFF.

The rearrangement uses TRBV5-6 and TRBJ1-6; a possible D gene is TRBD1 (5 bases). The CDR3 has 15 amino acids. V was clipped by 0 bases and J by 10 bases, with 14 bases between them. The germline V gene encodes CDR1 SGHDT and CDR2 YYEEEE. CDR3 residues: CASSLAGTEESPLHF. CDR3 in DNA: TGTGCCAGCAGCTTGGCCGGGACTGAAGAGTCACCCCTCCACTTT.

The rearrangement links TRBV5-8 to TRBJ1-5; D is undetermined. The CDR3 runs to 11 residues. CDR1 SGHTS and CDR2 YDEGEE come from the germline V gene. Trimming shortened V by 4 bases and J by 10 bases, and 9 bases separated the two germline ends. This chain's CDR3 is CASSPPEPQHF. CDR3 DNA: TGTGCCAGCAGCCCACCCGAACCCCAGCATTTT.

The gene calls are TRBV3-1 (or the pseudogene TRBV3-2) and TRBJ1-6; 9 nucleotides align to TRBD1. The CDR3 spans 14 residues. Trimming took 1 base from V and 10 from J; bases not matched to a gene: 2. Germline CDR1 LGHDT, CDR2 YNNKEL (reference sequence). The CDR3 loop reads CASSQGDRDSPLHF. CDR3 DNA: TGTGCCAGCAGCCAAGGGGACAGGGACTCACCCCTCCACTTT.

The rearrangement joins TRBV5-1 to TRBJ1-3, with D tentatively TRBD1 (6 bases). The CDR3 is 14 residues long. Between the trimmed V and J ends, which lost 3 bases and 7 bases, there was a span of 14 bases. Germline V lookup: CDR1 SGHRS, CDR2 YFSETQ. CDR3 coding DNA: TGCGCCAGCAGCTACGACAGGTATTTTAACACCATATATTTT. It is translated as CASSYDRYFNTIYF. Supplemented by reference TRBV5-1 and TRBJ1-3, the full variable domain reads KAGVTQTPRYLIKTRGQQVTLSCSPISGHRSVSWYQQTPGQGLQFLFEYFSETQRNKGNFPGRFSGRQFSNSRSEMNVSTLELGDSALYLCASSYDRYFNTIYFGEGSWLTVV.

V gene TRBV28 combines with J gene TRBJ1-5, with D possibly matching TRBD1 (6 bases). V dropped 6 bases and J dropped 6 bases, with 15 bases sitting between them. The CDR3 is 14 residues long. CDR1 and CDR2 from the germline V gene are MDHEN and SYDVKM. The CDR3: CASRRTGFFQPQHF. The DNA of the CDR3 is TGTGCCAGCAGGAGAACAGGGTTTTTTCAGCCCCAGCATTTT.

The sample holds a few counts of this clone. This sequence joins TRBV5-6 and TRBJ2-1; 10 bases map to TRBD2. This CDR3 has 16 amino acids. V was pared by 5 bases and J by 7 bases, with 12 bases of the junction left unmatched. Germline values: CDR1 SGHDT, CDR2 YYEEEE. The CDR3, as DNA: TGTGCCAGCAGTTTTAGAAGCGGGGGGGCAATGAATGAGCAGTTCTTC. It is translated as CASSFRSGGAMNEQFF.

The V and J genes are TRBV5-5 and TRBJ1-5; D not certain. V shed 0 bases and J shed 3 bases, with 10 bases lying between them. In germline, CDR1 is SGHKS, CDR2 YYEKEE (reference sequence). CDR3 length equals 15 residues. The chain's CDR3 is CASSLAASDNQPQHF. The DNA of the CDR3 is TGTGCCAGCAGCTTGGCTGCGAGTGACAATCAGCCCCAGCATTTT. Based on the CDR3 plus reference TRBV5-5 and TRBJ1-5, the full variable domain is DAGVTQSPTHLIKTRGQQVTLRCSPISGHKSVSWYQQVLGQGPQFIFQYYEKEERGRGNFPDRFSARQFPNYSSELNVNALLLGDSALYLCASSLAASDNQPQHFGDGTRLSIL.

V usage is TRBV5-5 and J usage is TRBJ1-6; TRBD1 matches at 9 bases. V shed 2 bases, J shed 7 bases, and the junction held 10 bases outside the gene matches. The CDR3 totals 17 residues. CDR1 and CDR2 (germline): SGHKS, YYEKEE (reference sequence). The CDR3 region has the DNA TGTGCCAGCAGCTTCGACAGGGGGTCACAGAGGAATTCACCCCTCCACTTT. Translated, it gives CASSFDRGSQRNSPLHF.

The chain joins TRBV28 to TRBJ2-5; TRBD1 is a possible D gene (7 bases). Per germline, CDR1 MDHEN and CDR2 SYDVKM. The CDR3 runs to 15 residues. Trimming left V 7 bases short and J 4 bases short, with 19 bases between. The chain's CDR3 is CASTSRRQGGETQYF. The CDR3 region has the DNA TGTGCCAGCACCTCAAGGCGGCAGGGGGGAGAGACCCAGTACTTC.

This clone has more than one count but fewer than ten. The chain links TRBV4-2 to TRBJ2-5; perhaps TRBD2 as D (5 bases). The CDR3 spans 15 residues. V lost 0 bases to trimming and J lost 1 base, with 9 bases between them. The germline CDR1 and CDR2 sequences are LGHNA and YNFKEQ. Written as DNA, the CDR3 is TGTGCCAGCAGCCAAGAAACGGGGTCCCAAGAGACCCAGTACTTC. Amino acid sequence: CASSQETGSQETQYF.